The entry below describes one T cell receptor beta chain. Its antigen is currently unknown. This sample is drawn from a study of CD8 T cells in ankylosing spondylitis. Germline CDR1 is SGHTA and CDR2 is FQGNSA. The length of the CDR3 is 15 residues. The V gene end was trimmed by 1 base and the J gene end by 1 base; junction bases not matched to a gene: 2. General study results and limits: There was reportedly significant enrichment of clones that were disease-linked in matched ankylosing spondylitis synovial fluid. There was a TCR beta motif, made of eight highly homologous variants, that appeared characteristic of ankylosing spondylitis blood. Disease-linked clones were CD8+ and relatively rare in peripheral blood.

Using quantitative 5'-RACE with molecular barcodes, the authors made TCR beta libraries. In TCRdb, the 5' RACE reads were re-called with MiXCR into one record per CDR3 protein. The sample includes about 800,000 distinct CDR3 sequences, roughly 12% of them seen just once. The sample was blood, either unsorted or a sorted T cell fraction (not recorded which). The chain recombines TRBV7-2 with TRBJ2-5, with 8 nucleotides matching TRBD2. This receptor was taken from a male donor with ankylosing spondylitis. CDR3 region: CASSLVGLVQETQYF. CDR3 DNA sequence: TGTGCCAGCAGCTTAGTGGGACTAGTCCAAGAGACCCAGTACTTC.